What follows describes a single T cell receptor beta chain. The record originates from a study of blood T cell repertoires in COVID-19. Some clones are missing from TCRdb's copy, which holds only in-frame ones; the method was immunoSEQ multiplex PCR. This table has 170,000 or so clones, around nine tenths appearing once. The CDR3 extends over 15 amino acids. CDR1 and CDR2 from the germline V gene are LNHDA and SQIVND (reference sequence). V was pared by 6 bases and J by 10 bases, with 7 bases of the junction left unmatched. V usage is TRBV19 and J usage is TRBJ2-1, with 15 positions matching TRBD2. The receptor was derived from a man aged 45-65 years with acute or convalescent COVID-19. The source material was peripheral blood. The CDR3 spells CASRTGTSGRLEQFF. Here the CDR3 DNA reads TGTGCCAGTAGGACCGGGACTAGCGGGAGGTTGGAGCAGTTCTTC.